This T cell receptor (beta chain) was captured by sequencing in a study of blood T cells in healthy people across ages. Whole-study findings and limits: A roughly linear fall in TCR beta diversity per million T cells was seen with increasing age.

All donors came from Russia, were Caucasian and healthy, and spanned ages about 6 to 90. A sample-barcoded 5' primer and a J-beta primer mix were used in a second PCR of about 7 to 12 cycles. Per-sample output comprised a minimum of 3 million paired-end reads containing CDR3. TCRdb independently ran MiXCR on the 5' RACE reads; one entry per CDR3 protein. Among about a million distinct CDR3 sequences, around two fifths were seen once, and the ten largest hold 13%. Trimming removed 0 bases from V and 9 bases from J, with 15 bases in between. Germline assignment: CDR1 LGHNA and CDR2 YSLEER. CDR3 length: 15 residues. Remarks on this clonotype: Its matching antigen is unknown.

The sequenced sample was blood. This clonotype originated in a young man in good health. The rearrangement joins TRBV4-3 to TRBJ2-1; a possible D gene is TRBD2 (6 bases). The CDR3 region has the DNA TGCGCCAGCAGCCAAGATTGGCTAGCGTATGGTGAGCAGTTCTTC. Translated, it gives CASSQDWLAYGEQFF.